This T cell receptor beta chain originates from a study of STAT5B mutations in CD4+ large granular lymphocyte leukemia (dated 2022 in TCRdb). As for the study more broadly: Among the healthy controls, the CDR3 'QG' motif was associated with a particular HLA allele. The study compared the TCRbeta repertoires of patients with CD4+ T-cell large granular lymphocyte leukemia against those of healthy blood donors. The purity of purified fractions was confirmed by flow cytometry on FACSCanto II or FACSVerse to exceed 95% among lymphocytes.

What the authors observed across the whole study: TRBV06-family usage was enriched among the top patient clones (8/27) compared with healthy controls (2/35). Each patient's main leukemic clonotypes were private, but roughly a quarter of these clonotypes showed up at low frequency in the non-leukemic repertoires of other patients. Data were not HLA-matched; higher clonality in CD4+ versus CD8+ T-LGLL could reflect the relatively small sample size. CD4-sorted patient repertoires appeared more clonal than healthy CD4+ repertoires, and this difference persisted after removing the putative leukemic clones.

The immunoSEQ assay at survey resolution was applied to genomic DNA for sequencing of TCRbeta rearrangements. On the authors' methods: In the TCR sequencing data, the smallest productive clonotype frequency that could be detected was 2.59 x 10-5. Only productive TCRbeta rearrangements, defined as complete and in-frame sequences, were included in the analyses. Simpson clonality, calculated in the immunoSEQ Analyzer version 3.0, was used as the measure of sample clonality. Clones were grouped by frequency into very rare, small, medium, large (1-20%) or hyperexpanded (>20%) categories. Generation probabilities were estimated with OLGA 1.2.3, V-gene circos plots were made with VDJtools, specificities were searched in VDJdb, and CDR3 motifs were identified with GLIPH. The clones in this table, taken by TCRdb from immuneACCESS, are in-frame only. Not every clone is retained; where verified, under half of the shortfall comes from an unresolved V gene, and the cause of the rest is unknown. The V and J calls and clone size are taken from that table; D and trimming were inferred from the DNA. The sample table lists 30,000 to 40,000 clones, 88% of them with a count of one. Of the sample, approximately 1% falls within the top ten clones.

Buffy coats from some 35 blood donors, supplied by the Finnish Red Cross blood service, were used as healthy controls. All TCR-sequenced material derived from peripheral blood: patient blood samples and healthy donor buffy coats. Peripheral blood mononuclear cells were isolated by Ficoll-Hypaque gradient centrifugation. CD4+ cells were magnetically purified from the buffy coats of healthy controls. Genomic DNA was extracted with the Gentra Puregene Cell and Tissue kit and quantified on a Qubit 2.0 fluorometer. V lost 6 bases and J lost 1 base; the stretch between them is 0 bases long. Reading from cysteine to phenylalanine, the CDR3 counts 11 amino acids. Only the CDR3 DNA stays, 33 bases, in frame from base 1. CDR1 and CDR2 were assigned from the germline V gene as SGHNT and YENEEA. Remarks on this clone: It has no known antigen specificity. Qualities for individual bases were not recorded, and no much larger clone is one base off.

The source of this sequence is a human donor in good health. The chain joins TRBV11-3 to TRBJ2-2, with the D gene not clear enough to name. The sequenced sample was CD4+ T cells from blood buffy coats. The sequenced DNA is TGTGCCAGCAGGAACACCGGGGAGCTGTTTTTT. It translates as CASRNTGELFF.